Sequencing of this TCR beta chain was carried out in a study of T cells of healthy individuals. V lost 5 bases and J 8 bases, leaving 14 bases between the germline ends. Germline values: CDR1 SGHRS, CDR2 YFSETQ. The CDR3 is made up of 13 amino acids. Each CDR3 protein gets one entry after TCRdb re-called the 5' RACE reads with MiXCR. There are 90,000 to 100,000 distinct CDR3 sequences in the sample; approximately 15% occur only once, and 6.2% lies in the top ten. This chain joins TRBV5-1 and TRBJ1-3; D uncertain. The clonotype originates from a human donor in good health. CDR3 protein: CASSFGQRDTIYF. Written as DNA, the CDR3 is TGCGCCAGCAGTTTTGGCCAACGGGACACCATATATTTT.